This T cell receptor (beta chain) was recorded in a study of human T cells and chemical hapten exposure. Study information: Sensitization used 2% DPC on roughly 2 cm by roughly 2 cm upper inner arm skin. The study enrolled mostly female patients with alopecia areata, totalis or universalis.

This clonotype has only a few counts. The study used a library that attached unique molecular identifiers to individual cDNA molecules. In TCRdb, the RACE reads were re-called with MiXCR into one record per CDR3 protein. The table shows 75,000 to 95,000 distinct CDR3 sequences, with approximately 10% occurring only once. This CDR3 spans 18 amino acids. After removal of 6 bases from V and 1 base from J, the junction contained 15 bases not matched to a gene. Germline V gene lookup returns CDR1 MDHEN and CDR2 SYDVKM. Time point in this sample: patch test 2, 6 weeks after DPC sensitization. Treatment meaning: therapeutic diphenylcyclopropenone sensitization with weekly scalp DPC.

The chain carries TRBV28 and TRBJ2-3; 8 bases map to TRBD1. This sequence originates from a man in his forties or fifties with alopecia areata. Some clones in this sample may be carry-over from other donors' samples. The sequencing here drew on whole blood, taken in connection with sensitization to the hapten diphenylcyclopropenone (DPC). CDR3 bases: TGTGCCAGCAGCCCCTCCCCCGCCAGGGGGCTGGGCACAGATACGCAGTATTTT. Translating it yields CASSPSPARGLGTDTQYF.